The 23 T cell receptor beta chains presented below share a single source sample, sequenced in a study of blood T cell repertoires in COVID-19. Only in-frame clones appear in the TCRdb table, and some are missing; sequencing was by immunoSEQ multiplex PCR. Of under 150,000 clones listed, less than 85% are singletons. The sequenced sample was peripheral blood. The source is a human donor in a cohort sampled during active COVID-19.

The chain couples TRBV6-1 to TRBJ2-5; D is ambiguous. Per germline, CDR1 MNHNS and CDR2 SASEGT. CDR3 length: 12 residues. The V gene lost 0 bases and the J gene lost 10 bases, with 9 bases spanning the gap. CDR3 loop: CASSEAARSQYF. The CDR3 DNA follows: TGTGCCAGCAGTGAAGCCGCCCGGAGCCAGTACTTC.

This chain uses TRBV6-4 with TRBJ1-5; D not resolved. V dropped 3 bases and J dropped 0 bases, with 6 bases sitting between them. This CDR3 contains 14 residues. Germline CDR1 and CDR2: MRHNA and SNTAGT. The CDR3 DNA sequence: TGTGCCAGCAGTGAGAGCTATAGCAATCAGCCCCAGCATTTT. Protein product: CASSESYSNQPQHF.

The CDR3 is CASRTGGTEAFF. The CDR3 nucleotides are TGTGCCAGCAGAACAGGGGGCACTGAAGCTTTCTTT. V gene TRBV28 combines with J gene TRBJ1-1; 8 bases match TRBD1. V was clipped by 6 bases and J by 4 bases; unmatched bases: 1. Germline loops: CDR1 MDHEN, CDR2 SYDVKM. The CDR3 totals 12 residues.

This chain links TRBV6-6 with TRBJ2-7, with TRBD2 matching 10 bases. V shed 6 bases and J 4 bases; nucleotides not matched to a gene: 9. The germline gives CDR1 MNHNY, CDR2 SVGAGI (reference sequence). CDR3 length equals 15 residues. CDR3 in amino acids: CASSIDRTSGYEQYF. The CDR3 DNA reads TGTGCCAGCAGCATCGATCGGACTAGCGGATACGAGCAGTACTTC.

The chain couples TRBV5-8 to TRBJ2-3; weak D call: TRBD2 (5 bases). The CDR3 extends over 15 amino acids. V gave up 3 bases and J gave up 2 bases, with 13 bases separating them. Germline V lookup: CDR1 SGHTS, CDR2 YDEGEE. The CDR3, as DNA: TGTGCCAGCAGCTCGGGATTAGGGAACACAGATACGCAGTATTTT. Translation: CASSSGLGNTDTQYF.

This chain uses TRBV28 with TRBJ2-7, with 10 nucleotides matching TRBD2. The V gene's germline CDR1 is MDHEN and CDR2 SYDVKM. Trimming removed 7 bases from V and 4 bases from J; junction bases left unmatched: 10. This CDR3 is built from 15 residues. CDR3 sequence reads: CASTSGLAVSYEQYF. The CDR3 coding sequence is TGTGCCAGCACTTCAGGACTAGCGGTCTCTTACGAGCAGTACTTC.

The chain joins TRBV7-2 to TRBJ2-7; TRBD1 agrees at 7 bases. The trim removed 6 bases at V and 3 bases at J, leaving 8 bases unmatched. CDR3 length equals 14 residues. Germline V CDR1 and CDR2: SGHTA, FQGNSA. The CDR3 DNA reads TGTGCCAGCAGTCCCTCCGGGACAGACTACGAGCAGTACTTC. Protein: CASSPSGTDYEQYF.

V gene TRBV5-1 combines with J gene TRBJ2-7, with a possible D match to TRBD2 (6 bases). The CDR3 length is 15 residues. Trimming removed 0 bases from V and 6 bases from J, with 16 bases in between. The germline V gene encodes CDR1 SGHRS and CDR2 YFSETQ. The CDR3 DNA follows: TGCGCCAGCAGCTTGGTTTTTAGGGGAGGTGGCGAGCAGTACTTC. As protein: CASSLVFRGGGEQYF.

The chain links TRBV5-1 to TRBJ1-5; D ambiguous. This CDR3 is built from 13 residues. Trimming left V 0 bases short and J 7 bases short, with 8 bases between. In germline, CDR1 is SGHRS, CDR2 YFSETQ. CDR3 protein: CASSLGGGQPQHF. CDR3 in DNA: TGCGCCAGCAGCTTGGGGGGAGGGCAGCCCCAGCATTTT.

The chain joins TRBV20-1 to TRBJ1-4; no reliable D call. Trimming took off 6 bases at V and 7 bases at J, with 9 bases between the two ends. Per germline, CDR1 DFQATT and CDR2 SNEGSKA (reference sequence). The CDR3 sequence is 11 residues long. CDR3 in DNA: TGCAGTGCAGAGGGAAGTGAAAAACTGTTTTTT. Its translation: CSAEGSEKLFF.

The chain couples TRBV7-8 to TRBJ2-5; the D gene is possibly TRBD1 (6 bases). Germline loops: CDR1 SGHVS, CDR2 FQNEAQ. Trimming left V 3 bases short and J 4 bases short, with 12 bases between. This CDR3 is built from 14 residues. CDR3 coding DNA: TGTGCCAGCAGCTTCCCATACAGGGTAGAGACCCAGTACTTC. It translates to CASSFPYRVETQYF.

The J gene is TRBJ1-2, the V gene TRBV10-3; D is perhaps TRBD1 (6 bases). Trimming took off 4 bases at V and 3 bases at J, with 9 bases between the two ends. Germline CDR1 reads ENHRY; CDR2 reads SYGVKD. The CDR3 covers 13 residues. CDR3 protein: CAISGGGDYGYTF. CDR3 nucleotide sequence: TGTGCCATCAGTGGAGGGGGAGACTATGGCTACACCTTC.

The chain links TRBV11-2 to TRBJ2-1; D is ambiguous. Per germline, CDR1 SGHAT and CDR2 FQNNGV. The V and J ends lost 1 base and 0 bases respectively, with 4 bases between them. The CDR3 loop spans 14 amino acids. CDR3 in amino acids: CASSLASSYNEQFF. The CDR3 region has the DNA TGTGCCAGCAGCTTAGCCAGCTCCTACAATGAGCAGTTCTTC.

The V call is TRBV5-1, the J call TRBJ2-2; D gene unclear. The germline gives CDR1 SGHRS, CDR2 YFSETQ. The germline V and J ends were trimmed by 4 bases and 3 bases, with 10 bases remaining between them. This CDR3 is 14 amino acids long. CDR3 sequence: CASSVPLDTGELFF. The CDR3 DNA follows: TGCGCCAGCAGCGTCCCCCTAGACACCGGGGAGCTGTTTTTT.

In this sample, this clone turned up a few times. The CDR3: CASSAREVGEQYF. The DNA for the CDR3 is TGTGCCAGCAGTGCCCGGGAAGTTGGAGAGCAGTACTTC. The rearrangement joins TRBV2 to TRBJ2-7; D might be TRBD2 (5 bases). Germline lookup yields CDR1 SNHLY and CDR2 FYNNEI. V was shortened by 4 bases and J by 7 bases, with 14 bases between the two germline ends. The CDR3 sequence is 13 residues long.

This clone appeared a single time. The chain uses TRBV5-6 and TRBJ2-3; TRBD2 aligns across 9 bases. Germline V lookup: CDR1 SGHDT, CDR2 YYEEEE. The CDR3 spans 15 residues. J was trimmed by 5 bases and V by 1 base; bases with no gene match: 5. CDR3 coding DNA: TGTGCCAGCAGCTTGCGGCGGGGGGGCGGAGATACGCAGTATTTT. It specifies CASSLRRGGGDTQYF.

The rearrangement uses TRBV19 and TRBJ2-5, with TRBD1 matching 9 bases. The length of the CDR3 is 14 residues. Trimming cost V 6 bases and J 7 bases; bases outside gene matches: 9. The germline CDR1 and CDR2 sequences are LNHDA and SQIVND (reference sequence). CDR3 sequence reads: CASSTTGGFGTQYF. DNA for the CDR3: TGTGCCAGTAGCACGACAGGGGGTTTCGGGACCCAGTACTTC.

The chain links TRBV7-2 to TRBJ2-2; D ambiguous. The V and J ends lost 1 base and 7 bases respectively, with 7 bases between them. Germline CDR1 reads SGHTA; CDR2 reads FQGNSA. The CDR3 sequence is 13 residues long. The CDR3 loop reads CASSLVQRGELFF. CDR3 DNA sequence: TGTGCCAGCAGCTTAGTGCAGCGCGGGGAGCTGTTTTTT. The whole variable domain, remainder taken from reference TRBV7-2 and TRBJ2-2, is GAGVSQSPSNKVTEKGKDVELRCDPISGHTALYWYRQSLGQGLEFLIYFQGNSAPDKSGLPSDRFSAERTGGSVSTLTIQRTQQEDSAVYLCASSLVQRGELFFGEGSRLTVL.

The V gene is TRBV4-3, the J gene TRBJ2-1, with TRBD1 matching over 8 bases. The CDR3 is made up of 13 amino acids. V lost 3 bases to trimming and J lost 8 bases; unmatched junction nucleotides: 3. From germline, CDR1 is LGHNA and CDR2 YSLEER. CDR3 DNA sequence: TGCGCCAGCAGCCAGTACAGGGGGTATGAGCAGTTCTTC. It translates to CASSQYRGYEQFF.

This clone occurred a few times. Other DNA sequences in the same sample also yield this CDR3. This chain links TRBV9 with TRBJ2-1, with TRBD2 identical over 10 bases. Germline lookup yields CDR1 SGDLS and CDR2 YYNGEE. The CDR3 runs to 13 residues. Trimming took 7 bases from V and 5 from J; bases not matched to a gene: 3. The CDR3 DNA reads as TGTGCCAGCGGAGGACTAGCGGACAATGAGCAGTTCTTC. Translated: CASGGLADNEQFF.

Only one count was recorded for this clone. V and J are TRBV7-8 and TRBJ2-1, with D perhaps TRBD1 (6 bases). V lost 5 bases and J 6 bases, leaving 8 bases between the germline ends. The CDR3 is 12 amino acids. Germline CDR1 is SGHVS and CDR2 is FQNEAQ. The CDR3 spells CASSETGNEQFF. The DNA for the CDR3 is TGTGCCAGCAGCGAGACAGGCAATGAGCAGTTCTTC.

The chain joins TRBV6-1 to TRBJ2-7; D not certain. CDR1 is MNHNS, CDR2 SASEGT, per germline. The CDR3 consists of 14 residues. V shed 1 base and J shed 0 bases, with 7 bases lying between them. The CDR3 is CASSEGLNSYEQYF. In DNA, the CDR3 is TGTGCCAGCAGTGAAGGGCTCAACTCCTACGAGCAGTACTTC.

This clone was counted once. J is TRBJ1-5 and V is TRBV19, with D unclear. CDR3 size: 14 residues. Trimming removed 6 bases at V and 2 bases at J, with 11 bases between. CDR1 is LNHDA, CDR2 SQIVND, per germline (reference sequence). The CDR3 sequence: CASRTVGGNQPQHF. The DNA for the CDR3 is TGTGCCAGTAGAACAGTGGGTGGCAATCAGCCCCAGCATTTT. The full variable domain, with the rest looked up from reference TRBV19 and TRBJ1-5, is DGGITQSPKYLFRKEGQNVTLSCEQNLNHDAMYWYRQDPGQGLRLIYYSQIVNDFQKGDIAEGYSVSREKKESFPLTVTSAQKNPTAFYLCASRTVGGNQPQHFGDGTRLSIL.